A selection of T cell receptor beta chains follows, all from one sample in a study of glioma-infiltrating T cells after dendritic cell vaccination. Profiled with immunoSEQ multiplex PCR; TCRdb holds only in-frame clones, not every one. The profile shows tens of thousands of clones, around 83% of them singletons. This sample comprised blood, obtained before dendritic cell vaccination. The source of these receptors is a human donor with glioblastoma. Both conserved end residues are part of each CDR3.

J	V	CDR3
TRBJ1-4	TRBV6-1	CASRRRGNEKLFF
TRBJ1-6	TRBV6-5	CAIRDRRNSPLHF
TRBJ1-5	TRBV27	CASSFSGGPNQPQHF
TRBJ1-6	TRBV27	CASGWSTGLGSPLHF
TRBJ2-7	TRBV6-6	CASSSRQGVGDYEQYF
NA	TRBV7-9	CASSLGQASYEQYF
TRBJ1-3	TRBV11-3	CASSPSAGNTIYF
TRBJ1-1	TRBV19	CASRASAPEAFF
TRBJ2-1	TRBV13	CASSPRPPYNEQFF
TRBJ2-1	TRBV30	CAWSVSFLSSYNEQFF
TRBJ1-2	TRBV19	CASMRGYGYTF
TRBJ1-6	TRBV5-1	CASSLAGDREFSPLHF
TRBJ2-5	TRBV27	CASSFLGIGGEETQYF
TRBJ1-2	TRBV9	CASRGGGGNYGYTF
TRBJ2-7	TRBV28	CASIPRQSSYEQYF
TRBJ2-7	TRBV7-6	CASSLSSPLGPYEQYF
TRBJ1-1	TRBV27	CASSLRGQGAGAYAAFF
TRBJ1-3	TRBV19	CASSRTGGTGNTIYF
TRBJ2-7	TRBV28	CASRDRATSYEQYF
TRBJ1-5	TRBV19	CASSRPRVGDQPQHF
TRBJ1-1	TRBV7-2	CASSFSLDTGEAFF
TRBJ1-2	TRBV7-6	CASSLGQGANYGYTF
TRBJ2-1	TRBV10-2	CASSESRVGAEQFF
TRBJ2-5	TRBV27	CASSSTAQVPLGTQYF
NA	TRBV7-2	CASSPEQGSYEQYF
TRBJ1-5	TRBV5-1	CASSLDGERNQPQHF
TRBJ2-2	TRBV11-3	CASSLSRWGQGDTGELFF
TRBJ2-6	TRBV29-1	CSAIAGGPSGANVLTF
TRBJ2-1	TRBV27	CASSLTGTGSYNEQFF
TRBJ2-1	TRBV28	CASSLFTGGRNEQFF
TRBJ2-1	TRBV15	CATSRGGTGGNEQFF
TRBJ1-4	TRBV7-9	CASSLEQSEKLFF
TRBJ2-5	TRBV5-1	CASSLGTVGETQYF
TRBJ2-3	TRBV2	CASSDLGQGKDTQYF
TRBJ1-6	TRBV6-6	CASSFGQDSPLHF
TRBJ1-2	TRBV7-9	CASSLIPEAGYTF
TRBJ1-1	TRBV7-2	CASSLRQKTEAFF
TRBJ1-1	TRBV6-1	CASGDRGSYTEAFF
TRBJ1-1	TRBV5-6	CASSYLRSEAFF
TRBJ2-1	TRBV18	CASSPGGGREEQFF
TRBJ2-2	TRBV6-5	CASSLTGIGELFF
TRBJ1-1	TRBV30	CACALGTAEAFF
TRBJ1-3	TRBV19	CASSGSSGNTIYF
TRBJ1-6	TRBV9	CASSVGGRANSPLHF
TRBJ1-2	TRBV20-1	CSALENYGYTF
TRBJ2-2	TRBV28	CASSFPLAGGTGELFF
TRBJ2-5	TRBV19	CASSGGAQETQYF
TRBJ2-7	TRBV7-9	CASSFRAGEVEQYF
TRBJ2-7	TRBV10-1	CASSNSPYEQYF
TRBJ1-1	TRBV29-1	CSVGWLPGQGNTEAFF
TRBJ2-1	TRBV7-2	CASSSGTQQFF
TRBJ2-7	TRBV19	CATSSGGTYEQYF
TRBJ1-2	TRBV5-1	CASSPSGQGNYGYTF
TRBJ2-7	TRBV7-9	CASSYGTYEQYF
TRBJ2-7	TRBV19	CASSIQLAGGDEQYF
TRBJ2-5	TRBV2	CAGTGTQSGTQYF
TRBJ1-4	TRBV9	CASSHTVQGNEKLFF